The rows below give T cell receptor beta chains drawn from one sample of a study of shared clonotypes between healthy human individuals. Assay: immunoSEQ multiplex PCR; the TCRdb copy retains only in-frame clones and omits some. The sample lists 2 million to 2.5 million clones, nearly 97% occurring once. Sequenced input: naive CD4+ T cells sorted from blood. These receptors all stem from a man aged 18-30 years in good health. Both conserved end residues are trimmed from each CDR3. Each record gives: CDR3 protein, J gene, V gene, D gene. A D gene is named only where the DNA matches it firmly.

ASSLVGTGHYEQY TRBJ2-7 TRBV7-9 -
ASSGLAGGGGELF TRBJ2-2 TRBV6-1 TRBD2
ASSLRQLYEQY TRBJ2-7 TRBV28 -
ASSTTDRGHYGYT TRBJ1-2 TRBV6-1 TRBD1
ASSGRQGFNQPQH TRBJ1-5 TRBV6-1 TRBD1
ASRTGGGTYEQY TRBJ2-7 TRBV5-4 -
ASSLVMLAGGPDTQY TRBJ2-3 TRBV5-4 -
ASSGPFEAF TRBJ1-1 TRBV10-2 -
ATQELANTGELF TRBJ2-2 TRBV6-1 -
ASKPQATGELF TRBJ2-2 TRBV2 -